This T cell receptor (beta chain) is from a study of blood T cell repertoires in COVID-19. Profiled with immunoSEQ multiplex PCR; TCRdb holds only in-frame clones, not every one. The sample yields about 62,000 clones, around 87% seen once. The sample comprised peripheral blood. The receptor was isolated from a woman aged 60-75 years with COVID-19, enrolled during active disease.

Here the CDR3 reads CASSGRGDTQYF. Here the CDR3 DNA reads TGTGCCAGTAGCGGCAGGGGGGATACGCAGTATTTT. V gene TRBV19 combines with J gene TRBJ2-3, with 7 bases identical to TRBD1. The CDR3 runs 12 residues. J lost 6 bases, V lost 6 bases, and 3 bases had no gene match. The germline CDR1 and CDR2 sequences are LNHDA and SQIVND (reference sequence). Drawing the rest from reference TRBV19 and TRBJ2-3, the complete variable domain is DGGITQSPKYLFRKEGQNVTLSCEQNLNHDAMYWYRQDPGQGLRLIYYSQIVNDFQKGDIAEGYSVSREKKESFPLTVTSAQKNPTAFYLCASSGRGDTQYFGPGTRLTVL.